The rows below give T cell receptor beta chains drawn from one sample of a study. TCRdb re-called the 5' RACE reads through MiXCR, storing one row per CDR3 protein. The sample includes around 50,000 distinct CDR3 sequences, more than 15% of them seen just once. The source material was naive CD4+ T cells sorted from blood. The receptors were sampled from a female donor with breast cancer. CDR3s include the opening cysteine and the closing phenylalanine or tryptophan. The D gene is left open where the match is weak. Clone size is given for some rows only: seen once, a few or many times, or a class if the clone is expanded.

V gene	J gene	clone size	D gene	CDR3 DNA	CDR3 protein
TRBV5-1	TRBJ2-3	many	.	TGCGCCAGCAGCGCATGGGGTAGCGCCCGCCCGGATACGCAGTATTTT	CASSAWGSARPDTQYF
TRBV29-1	TRBJ1-1	many	.	TGCAGCGTCCGGGGAGGAACTGAAGCTTTCTTT	CSVRGGTEAFF
TRBV5-1	TRBJ2-5	few	.	TGCGCCAGCAGCTTGGGCGACCAAGAGACCCAGTACTTC	CASSLGDQETQYF
TRBV20-1	TRBJ2-1	few	.	TGCAGTGCTAGAAACTCCCGGGACCCCAACAATGAGCAGTTCTTC	CSARNSRDPNNEQFF
TRBV20-1	TRBJ2-5	.	TRBD2	TGCAGTGCTAGTTTAGCGGGAATGGTTGAGACCCAGTACTTC	CSASLAGMVETQYF
TRBV5-1	TRBJ1-1	few	TRBD1	TGCGCCAGCAGCTCGGACAGGGCGTGGACTGAAGCTTTCTTT	CASSSDRAWTEAFF
TRBV6-1	TRBJ1-3	.	TRBD1	TGCGCCAGCAGTGACGGGACAGACTCTGGAAACACCATATATTTT	CASSDGTDSGNTIYF
TRBV5-1	TRBJ2-5	few	.	TGCGCCAGCAGCTTGGACGCGGACGTGACCCAGTACTTC	CASSLDADVTQYF
TRBV29-1	TRBJ1-4	.	.	TGCAGCGTTGAAGATCAGGGGATCCGGGAAAAACTGTTTTTT	CSVEDQGIREKLFF
TRBV2	TRBJ2-1	few	TRBD1	TGTGCCAGCAGACCTATGACAGGGGCCCTTGGCCTATCGAGCAATGAGCAGTTCTTC	CASRPMTGALGLSSNEQFF
TRBV20-1	TRBJ2-7	many	TRBD2	TGCAGTGCTTCGGGCGGGAGGGCCCGCTACGAGCAGTACTTC	CSASGGRARYEQYF